Presented here are 23 T cell receptor beta chains from one specimen sequenced in a study of cytomegalovirus exposure and HLA in healthy donors. PCR involved 60 Vbeta and 13 Jbeta primers. Generated by immunoSEQ multiplex PCR, the TCRdb table keeps only in-frame clones and is missing some. In the table there are fewer than 200,000 clones, about 68% of which are singletons. Source material: PBMCs. Receptor source: a female donor in good health and CMV-seronegative.

This clone was seen once. This chain joins TRBV6-5 and TRBJ2-2, with D unresolved. V was trimmed by 2 bases and J by 4 bases, leaving 8 bases between them. CDR3 length: 14 amino acids. Germline V CDR1 and CDR2: MNHEY, SVGAGI. CDR3 loop: CASSYGLLTGELFF. The CDR3 nucleotides read TGTGCCAGCAGTTACGGGCTACTCACCGGGGAGCTGTTTTTT.

This clone showed up just a few times. The chain links TRBV6-4 to TRBJ2-5; D unresolved. V lost 0 bases and J 6 bases, leaving 11 bases between the germline ends. Germline V CDR1 and CDR2: MRHNA, SNTAGT. This CDR3 contains 14 residues. CDR3 nucleotides: TGTGCCAGCAGTGACTCCCAACGGTATCAGACCCAGTACTTC. It encodes CASSDSQRYQTQYF.

This clone was counted a single time. The chain couples TRBV19 to TRBJ1-4; the match to TRBD1 covers 8 bases. CDR1 is LNHDA, CDR2 SQIVND, per germline (reference sequence). V lost 6 bases to trimming and J lost 12 bases; unmatched junction nucleotides: 9. This CDR3 has 13 residues. DNA of the CDR3: TGTGCCAGTAGGACCGACAGGGGCTCCGAACTGTTTTTT. This sequence encodes CASRTDRGSELFF.

The table lists this clone with a count of one. V gene TRBV7-2 combines with J gene TRBJ2-7, with 7 nucleotides matching TRBD2. This CDR3 region has 17 residues. The V gene's germline CDR1 is SGHTA and CDR2 FQGNSA. V shed 5 bases, J shed 2 bases, and the junction held 15 bases outside the gene matches. As DNA, the CDR3 is TGTGCCAGCAGCCCTAGCGTGTTACGGGGGGACCCCTACGAGCAGTACTTC. The encoded protein is CASSPSVLRGDPYEQYF.

The chain uses TRBV6-6 and TRBJ1-6, with 8 positions matching TRBD1. The CDR3 covers 15 residues. Trimming took 5 bases from V and 4 from J; bases not matched to a gene: 4. The germline V gene has CDR1 MNHNY and CDR2 SVGAGI (reference sequence). The CDR3 loop reads CASSRGQAYNSPLHF. CDR3 in DNA: TGTGCCAGCAGTAGGGGACAGGCATATAATTCACCCCTCCACTTT.

V is TRBV10-2 and J is TRBJ2-1; 7 bases agree with TRBD1. V was pared by 4 bases and J by 5 bases, with 5 bases of the junction left unmatched. CDR3 size: 14 residues. Germline CDR1 WSHSY, CDR2 SAAADI. CDR3 bases: TGCGCCAGCAGTGTCAGGGGGTCAGACAATGAGCAGTTCTTC. It yields the protein CASSVRGSDNEQFF.

This clone was seen just once. J is TRBJ2-1 and V is TRBV7-9, with unresolved D. V was shortened by 4 bases and J by 3 bases, with 4 bases between the two germline ends. Per germline, CDR1 SEHNR and CDR2 FQNEAQ (reference sequence). The CDR3 has 12 residues. The CDR3, as DNA: TGTGCCAGCAGCTACAGCTACAATGAGCAGTTCTTC. Translating it yields CASSYSYNEQFF.

This clone was detected only once. The CDR3: CASSQVNRVGQPQHF. The CDR3 DNA follows: TGCGCCAGCAGCCAAGTAAACAGGGTCGGGCAGCCCCAGCATTTT. V gene TRBV4-1 combines with J gene TRBJ1-5, with D possibly being TRBD1 (6 bases). The CDR3 is 15 residues long. Germline lookup yields CDR1 MGHRA and CDR2 YSYEKL. Trimming stripped 1 base from V and 7 bases from J, with 14 bases between.

This chain connects TRBV19 to TRBJ1-1; 9 positions agree with TRBD1. There are 16 residues in the CDR3. V trimming: 3 bases; J trimming: 2 bases; junction bases outside the gene matches: 7. Germline V gene data show CDR1 as LNHDA and CDR2 as SQIVND (reference sequence). DNA for the CDR3: TGTGCCAGTAGTATTACAGGGGGCGCAACAAACACTGAAGCTTTCTTT. This translates into CASSITGGATNTEAFF.

For the CDR3, the DNA is TGTGCCAGCAGCCGGACAACCGGCTACACCTTC. Residues: CASSRTTGYTF. J is TRBJ1-2 and V is TRBV7-9, with a possible D match to TRBD1 (5 bases). Germline loops: CDR1 SEHNR, CDR2 FQNEAQ (reference sequence). V shed 5 bases and J shed 8 bases, with 9 bases lying between them. The CDR3 extends over 11 amino acids.

This clone came up many times. V gene TRBV4-3 combines with J gene TRBJ2-5; 7 nucleotides match TRBD2. Losses at the gene ends were 0 bases for V and 2 bases for J; bases not matched to a gene: 6. The germline V gene encodes CDR1 LGHNA and CDR2 YSLEER. The CDR3 totals 16 residues. This chain's CDR3 is CASSQDGRGTQETQYF. Here the CDR3 DNA reads TGCGCCAGCAGCCAAGATGGGCGGGGGACTCAAGAGACCCAGTACTTC.

This clone was seen a handful of times. Other nucleotide sequences in the sample specify the same CDR3. This chain joins TRBV5-5 and TRBJ2-7; TRBD1 matches at 8 bases. The CDR3 covers 14 residues. From germline, CDR1 is SGHKS and CDR2 YYEKEE (reference sequence). J gave up 4 bases and V 0 bases, and 3 bases lay outside the gene matches. The DNA of the CDR3 is TGTGCCAGCAGCTTGGGGACAGGGCCGTACGAGCAGTACTTC. This encodes CASSLGTGPYEQYF.

This rearrangement joins TRBV5-6 to TRBJ2-2; D ambiguous. The CDR3 has 11 residues. V lost 7 bases and J lost 4, with 5 bases in between. The V gene's germline CDR1 is SGHDT and CDR2 YYEEEE. The CDR3 region is CASSVTGELFF. CDR3 nucleotides: TGTGCCAGCTCCGTCACCGGGGAGCTGTTTTTT.

This chain links TRBV6-1 with TRBJ2-6; D not certain. CDR3 size: 14 residues. Germline V gene data show CDR1 as MNHNS and CDR2 as SASEGT. V gave up 7 bases and J gave up 0 bases, with 7 bases separating them. As DNA, the CDR3 is TGTGCCAGCACTGATCGCTCTGGGGCCAACGTCCTGACTTTC. Translation: CASTDRSGANVLTF.

The chain couples TRBV5-1 to TRBJ1-2; TRBD1 matches 8 bases. This CDR3 contains 15 residues. V was clipped by 0 bases and J by 4 bases; unmatched bases: 5. Per the germline V gene, CDR1 is SGHRS and CDR2 is YFSETQ. CDR3 in DNA: TGCGCCAGCAGCTTGGGTGGACAGGGAGCCTATGGCTACACCTTC. It encodes CASSLGGQGAYGYTF.

Only a few counts were recorded for this clone. The genes are TRBV5-5 and TRBJ1-4; a weak D match, TRBD1 (6 bases). The V end lost 5 bases, the J end lost 5 bases, and 10 bases lay between the germline ends. This CDR3 is 13 amino acids long. Germline CDR1 is SGHKS and CDR2 is YYEKEE (reference sequence). CDR3 nucleotide sequence: TGTGCCAGCAGTTGGGACACAAATGAAAAACTGTTTTTT. Its protein is CASSWDTNEKLFF. The variable domain in full, completed from reference TRBV5-5 and TRBJ1-4, reads DAGVTQSPTHLIKTRGQQVTLRCSPISGHKSVSWYQQVLGQGPQFIFQYYEKEERGRGNFPDRFSARQFPNYSSELNVNALLLGDSALYLCASSWDTNEKLFFGSGTQLSVL.

The chain employs TRBV30 and TRBJ2-3; no firm D call. The CDR3 has 15 amino acids. Trimming cost V 0 bases and J 2 bases, with 12 bases left between them. CDR1 is GTSNPN, CDR2 SVGIG, per germline (reference sequence). The CDR3 reads CAWSVGHRVTDTQYF. DNA for the CDR3: TGTGCCTGGAGTGTAGGTCACAGAGTCACAGATACGCAGTATTTT.

This clone was picked up a small number of times. The chain links TRBV19 to TRBJ1-1, with 7 bases fitting TRBD1. V lost 4 bases and J lost 5; bases outside the gene matches: 10. The germline gives CDR1 LNHDA, CDR2 SQIVND (reference sequence). CDR3 length: 15 amino acids. CDR3 loop: CASSTKGQVGTEAFF. CDR3 nucleotide sequence: TGTGCCAGTAGTACAAAAGGACAGGTGGGGACTGAAGCTTTCTTT.

The rearrangement links TRBV15 to TRBJ1-2, with D maybe TRBD1 (5 bases). The germline CDR1 and CDR2 sequences are LNHNV and YYDKDF (reference sequence). This CDR3 region has 16 residues. Trimming shortened V by 1 base and J by 2 bases, and 14 bases separated the two germline ends. CDR3 coding DNA: TGTGCCACCAGCAGAGTCGTACAGGTTCTAAACTATGGCTACACCTTC. Amino acid sequence: CATSRVVQVLNYGYTF.

The CDR3 is CASSLGRRGLTNYGYTF. CDR3 in DNA: TGTGCCAGCAGCTTAGGTCGGCGGGGGCTGACTAACTATGGCTACACCTTC. The gene calls are TRBV7-9 and TRBJ1-2; tentative D call: TRBD1 (6 bases). The germline V gene encodes CDR1 SEHNR and CDR2 FQNEAQ (reference sequence). V was cut by 1 base and J by 0 bases, with 15 bases left in between. CDR3 length equals 17 residues.

This clone was recorded a few times. This CDR3 is also generated by other DNA sequences in the sample. The V and J genes are TRBV6-1 and TRBJ2-1, with 11 nucleotides matching TRBD2. V trimming: 3 bases; J trimming: 6 bases; junction bases outside the gene matches: 1. Germline CDR1 reads MNHNS; CDR2 reads SASEGT. This CDR3 is 14 amino acids long. This CDR3 reads CASSEGLAVNEQFF. DNA of the CDR3: TGTGCCAGCAGTGAGGGACTAGCGGTCAATGAGCAGTTCTTC.

In this sample, this clone turned up a few times. The chain recombines TRBV2 with TRBJ1-2, with 7 bases that match TRBD1. The germline CDR1 and CDR2 sequences are SNHLY and FYNNEI. V shed 3 bases, J shed 5 bases, and the junction held 9 bases outside the gene matches. The CDR3 totals 15 residues. The CDR3, as DNA: TGTGCCAGCAGTGATGCAGGGGGAAAAGGATATGGCTACACCTTC. It yields the protein CASSDAGGKGYGYTF.

This clone occurred a few times. One end of the junction varies from germline; a read error may be responsible. The V gene is TRBV4-3, the J gene TRBJ2-1, with 7 nucleotides matching TRBD1. The CDR3 spans 14 residues. Germline-derived CDR1 and CDR2 are LGHNA and YSLEER. In DNA form, the CDR3 reads TGCGCCAGCAGTCAAGGGCCAGGGGGAGATGAGCAGTTCTTC. Translating gives CASSQGPGGDEQFF.